A selection of T cell receptor beta chains follows, all from one sample in a study of blood T cell repertoires in COVID-19. This table comes from immunoSEQ multiplex PCR, and its TCRdb copy is limited to in-frame clones, with some not included. The sample contains roughly 300,000 clones, approximately 89% of which appear only once. Sequenced input: peripheral blood. These receptors all come from a woman aged 45-65 years who had recovered from COVID-19. The CDR3 runs from the conserved cysteine through the conserved F or W. The D gene is left open where the match is weak. Clone sizes are given selectively: once, few, many, or a class where the clone is expanded.

CDR3 protein | CDR3 DNA | V gene | D gene | clone size | J gene
CASSLSRTSGSRSHEQYF | TGTGCCAGCAGTTTATCACGCACTAGCGGGAGTAGAAGCCACGAGCAGTACTTC | TRBV27 | TRBD2 | NA | TRBJ2-7
CASSRDRGISEKLFF | TGTGCCAGCAGCCGCGACAGGGGAATAAGTGAAAAACTGTTTTTT | TRBV7-2 | TRBD1 | NA | TRBJ1-4
CASSRTSGISYEQYF | TGTGCCAGCTCCCGGACTAGCGGGATCTCCTACGAGCAGTACTTC | TRBV7-8 | TRBD2 | NA | TRBJ2-7
CASSINSGGVPDTQYF | TGTGCCAGTAGTATCAATAGCGGGGGGGTCCCAGATACGCAGTATTTT | TRBV19 | TRBD2 | once | TRBJ2-3
CASSQSGRGYQETQYF | TGTGCCAGCAGTCAAAGCGGCAGGGGGTACCAAGAGACCCAGTACTTC | TRBV27 | TRBD1 | NA | TRBJ2-5
CASSKDRGPNEQFF | TGTGCCAGCAGTAAAGACAGGGGACCAAATGAGCAGTTCTTC | TRBV7-8 | TRBD1 | NA | TRBJ2-1
CASSRIGSSYNEQFF | TGTGCCAGCAGTCGAATCGGGAGCTCCTACAATGAGCAGTTCTTC | TRBV27 | NA | NA | TRBJ2-1
CASSLSRSEQFF | TGTGCCAGCAGCTTGAGCCGGAGTGAGCAGTTCTTC | TRBV5-6 | NA | NA | TRBJ2-1
CASSQEGHNSPLHF | TGCGCCAGCAGCCAAGAGGGGCATAATTCACCCCTCCACTTT | TRBV4-1 | NA | NA | TRBJ1-6
CASSLIGGRDNEQFF | TGTGCCAGCAGCTTAATCGGCGGGAGGGACAATGAGCAGTTCTTC | TRBV7-2 | TRBD2 | NA | TRBJ2-1
CATSRARGEQYF | TGTGCCACCAGCAGAGCCAGGGGCGAGCAGTACTTC | TRBV15 | NA | once | TRBJ2-7
CASRRGQGPNEKLFF | TGTGCCAGCAGACGAGGACAGGGGCCTAATGAAAAACTGTTTTTT | TRBV7-2 | TRBD1 | NA | TRBJ1-4
CASRGDRTNTGELFF | TGTGCCAGCAGGGGGGACAGAACGAACACCGGGGAGCTGTTTTTT | TRBV6-5 | TRBD1 | NA | TRBJ2-2
CASSAGLASYNEQFF | TGTGCCAGCAGCGCCGGACTTGCTTCCTACAATGAGCAGTTCTTC | TRBV9 | NA | NA | TRBJ2-1
CASSPRGTGAYRYTF | TGTGCCAGCAGCCCCCGGGGGACAGGGGCTTATCGCTACACCTTC | TRBV6-5 | TRBD1 | NA | TRBJ1-2
CASRLGLAGGAETQYF | TGTGCCAGCAGACTGGGACTAGCGGGAGGCGCTGAGACCCAGTACTTC | TRBV7-2 | TRBD2 | NA | TRBJ2-5
CASSLRTGEVYGYTF | TGTGCCAGCAGCTTACGGACAGGGGAAGTCTATGGCTACACCTTC | TRBV7-2 | TRBD1 | NA | TRBJ1-2
CASSFGSGAQYF | TGTGCCAGCAGTTTTGGTAGCGGGGCCCAGTACTTC | TRBV12-3/TRBV12-4 | TRBD2 | once | TRBJ2-5
CASSSGTTLGRADTQYF | TGTGCCAGCAGCTCCGGGACTACCCTTGGGAGAGCAGATACGCAGTATTTT | TRBV11-3 | TRBD2 | NA | TRBJ2-3
CASSGRTDTQYF | TGTGCCAGCAGTGGCAGGACAGATACGCAGTATTTT | TRBV28 | NA | NA | TRBJ2-3
CASSQAQTGWSYGYTF | TGCGCCAGCAGCCAAGCCCAGACAGGGTGGAGTTATGGCTACACCTTC | TRBV4-3 | TRBD1 | NA | TRBJ1-2
CASSYRTGGAYEQYF | TGTGCCAGCAGTTATCGGACAGGGGGTGCATACGAGCAGTACTTC | TRBV6-5 | TRBD1 | NA | TRBJ2-7
CASSWDSGYTF | TGTGCCAGCAGCTGGGACAGTGGCTACACCTTC | TRBV25-1 | TRBD1 | NA | TRBJ1-2
CASSLSGQGVRETQYF | TGTGCCAGCAGCTTATCGGGACAGGGTGTTCGAGAGACCCAGTACTTC | TRBV7-9 | TRBD1 | NA | TRBJ2-5
CASSLGGGAEGFF | TGCGCCAGCAGCTTGGGAGGGGGTGCCGAGGGGTTCTTC | TRBV5-1 | NA | NA | TRBJ2-1
CASSRSGGVGTDTQYF | TGTGCCAGCAGCAGAAGCGGGGGGGTTGGAACAGATACGCAGTATTTT | TRBV28 | TRBD2 | NA | TRBJ2-3
CASSLTANYGYTF | TGTGCCAGCAGTCTTACAGCTAACTATGGCTACACCTTC | TRBV28 | NA | NA | TRBJ1-2
CASSTGGSDEKLFF | TGTGCCAGCAGCACGGGTGGGTCTGATGAAAAACTGTTTTTT | TRBV6-5 | NA | NA | TRBJ1-4
CASSARQGPATFF | TGTGCCAGCAGTGCCCGACAGGGGCCTGCGACTTTCTTT | TRBV2 | TRBD1 | NA | TRBJ1-1
CASSRSGISGSRETQYF | TGTGCCAGCAGTCGGTCCGGGATTAGCGGGAGTCGGGAGACCCAGTACTTC | TRBV28 | TRBD2 | NA | TRBJ2-5
CASSEIEQLGYTF | TGTGCCAGCAGTGAAATCGAACAGCTGGGCTACACCTTC | TRBV6-1 | NA | NA | TRBJ1-2
CAWSGGAPPGELFF | TGTGCCTGGAGCGGAGGGGCCCCTCCCGGGGAGCTGTTTTTT | TRBV30 | NA | once | TRBJ2-2
CASSNWEGPQHF | TGTGCCAGCAGCAACTGGGAGGGGCCCCAGCATTTT | TRBV7-2 | NA | NA | TRBJ1-5
CASSTEGTPTEAFF | TGTGCCAGTAGTACGGAGGGGACCCCCACTGAAGCTTTCTTT | TRBV19 | NA | NA | TRBJ1-1
CASSQDPGPHSGNTIYF | TGCGCCAGCAGCCAAGATCCAGGCCCTCACTCTGGAAACACCATATATTTT | TRBV4-3 | NA | NA | TRBJ1-3
CSASGQGGEKLFF | TGCAGTGCTAGTGGGCAGGGAGGCGAAAAACTGTTTTTT | TRBV20-1 | NA | NA | TRBJ1-4
CASSPGTGYQPQHF | TGTGCCAGCTCACCAGGGACAGGCTATCAGCCCCAGCATTTT | TRBV18 | TRBD1 | NA | TRBJ1-5
CASSRTGGSNTEAFF | TGCGCCAGCAGCCGGACAGGGGGATCGAACACTGAAGCTTTCTTT | TRBV5-1 | TRBD1 | NA | TRBJ1-1
CASSQDRSGGSYNEQFF | TGTGCCAGCAGCCAAGATAGAAGCGGAGGATCCTACAATGAGCAGTTCTTC | TRBV3-1/TRBV3-2 | NA | NA | TRBJ2-1
CASSFMGGNEQFF | TGTGCCAGCAGCTTTATGGGGGGCAATGAGCAGTTCTTC | TRBV7-9 | NA | NA | TRBJ2-1
CASSQATPGTVFIYGYTF | TGTGCCAGCAGCCAAGCAACCCCCGGGACAGTTTTTATCTATGGCTACACCTTC | TRBV3-1/TRBV3-2 | TRBD1 | NA | TRBJ1-2
CASSYSPTGTYGYTF | TGTGCCAGCAGTTACTCCCCGACAGGGACATATGGCTACACCTTC | TRBV6-2/TRBV6-3 | TRBD1 | once | TRBJ1-2
CASSPPSGSTEAFF | TGTGCCAGCTCACCACCGTCGGGGAGCACTGAAGCTTTCTTT | TRBV18 | NA | NA | TRBJ1-1
CASTSDRINQPQHF | TGTGCCAGCACGTCAGACAGGATCAATCAGCCCCAGCATTTT | TRBV6-5 | NA | NA | TRBJ1-5
CALRDRGSTEAFF | TGTGCCCTCCGGGACAGGGGGAGCACTGAAGCTTTCTTT | TRBV10-3 | TRBD1 | NA | TRBJ1-1
CASYGLGSPTYEQYF | TGTGCCAGTTATGGCTTGGGCAGCCCTACCTACGAGCAGTACTTC | TRBV28 | NA | NA | TRBJ2-7
CASSFRREGHQPQHF | TGTGCCAGCAGTTTTAGGAGAGAGGGTCATCAGCCCCAGCATTTT | TRBV28 | NA | few | TRBJ1-5
CASSYSSAAYNEQFF | TGTGCCAGCAGTTACTCTAGCGCGGCCTACAATGAGCAGTTCTTC | TRBV6-6 | NA | NA | TRBJ2-1
CASSSGFGQPGTRFIYGYTF | TGTGCCAGCAGCTCAGGCTTCGGACAGCCAGGGACCCGGTTTATCTATGGCTACACCTTC | TRBV6-2/TRBV6-3 | NA | NA | TRBJ1-2
CASSSDGTGYDTQYF | TGTGCCAGCAGCTCAGACGGGACAGGGTATGATACGCAGTATTTT | TRBV11-2 | TRBD1 | NA | TRBJ2-3
CASNPGDRYNQPQHF | TGTGCCAGCAACCCAGGGGACAGGTACAATCAGCCCCAGCATTTT | TRBV28 | TRBD1 | NA | TRBJ1-5
CASSAGPLEKLFF | TGTGCCAGCTCCGCGGGTCCCCTTGAAAAACTGTTTTTT | TRBV18 | NA | NA | TRBJ1-4
CASSQDYLAGETQYF | TGCGCCAGCAGCCAAGACTATCTAGCGGGAGAGACCCAGTACTTC | TRBV4-3 | TRBD2 | NA | TRBJ2-5
CASKKGLGRGTGELFF | TGTGCCAGTAAGAAGGGACTGGGTCGGGGCACCGGGGAGCTGTTTTTT | TRBV19 | NA | NA | TRBJ2-2